The 11 T cell receptor beta chains below all came from one sample that was sequenced in a study of radiotherapy plus CTLA-4 blockade in lung cancer. Profiled with immunoSEQ multiplex PCR; TCRdb holds only in-frame clones, not every one. The data show around 50,000 clones, around 88% seen once. Specimen: peripheral blood, collected from a patient treated with radiotherapy plus ipilimumab. Source of these receptors: a human donor with non-small cell lung cancer that progressed on radiotherapy plus ipilimumab. Some clones in this sample may be carry-over from other donors' samples.

The V call is TRBV6-5, the J call TRBJ2-1; the match to TRBD2 covers 13 bases. The CDR3 is 16 amino acids. Looked up from germline, CDR1 is MNHEY and CDR2 is SVGAGI. V shed 0 bases, J shed 12 bases, and the junction held 8 bases outside the gene matches. The CDR3 DNA follows: TGTGCCAGCAGTTACTCGGTAACTAGCGGGAGGGCCGGGCAGTTCTTC. It specifies CASSYSVTSGRAGQFF.

This clone was detected only once. CDR3 in amino acids: CASSPGTGGAETQYF. Written as DNA, the CDR3 is TGTGCCAGCAGCCCCGGGACAGGGGGCGCGGAGACCCAGTACTTC. The chain recombines TRBV6-4 with TRBJ2-5, with 12 bases fitting TRBD1. This CDR3 is built from 15 residues. Germline CDR1 and CDR2: MRHNA and SNTAGT. The trim removed 6 bases at V and 5 bases at J, leaving 7 bases unmatched.

The genes are TRBV7-2 and TRBJ2-1, with 8 bases lining up with TRBD1. The CDR3 is 12 residues long. The junction had 10 bases not matched to a gene; V was cut back by 6 bases and J by 15 bases. The germline V gene has CDR1 SGHTA and CDR2 FQGNSA. The CDR3 loop reads CASSPDRDRRFF. DNA of the CDR3: TGTGCCAGCAGTCCAGACCGGGACAGGAGGTTCTTC.

This clone came up once. The genes are TRBV14 and TRBJ1-2, with D uncertain. The V and J ends lost 4 bases and 0 bases respectively, with 15 bases between them. This CDR3 spans 16 amino acids. Per the germline V gene, CDR1 is SGHDN and CDR2 is FVKESK. The CDR3 nucleotides are TGTGCCAGCAGCCGCGGCCAGTCGACGGCTAACTATGGCTACACCTTC. It yields the protein CASSRGQSTANYGYTF.

A remark on this clone: Relative to the germline gene, one junction end is altered; a read error may explain this. The chain couples TRBV19 to TRBJ2-7; 9 positions agree with TRBD1. The CDR3 extends over 15 amino acids. Germline-derived CDR1 and CDR2 are LNHDA and SQIVND (reference sequence). In DNA form, the CDR3 reads TGTGCAAGTAGCGACGGGACAGGGTTAATCTCCGAGCAGTACTTC. Encoded protein: CASSDGTGLISEQYF.

The J gene is TRBJ1-1, the V gene TRBV9; D gene unclear. Germline V gene sequence: CDR1 SGDLS, CDR2 YYNGEE. V lost 0 bases to trimming and J lost 2 bases, with 8 bases between them. The CDR3 is 14 amino acids. The CDR3 nucleotides are TGTGCCAGCAGCGTAGGAGGGAGTAACACTGAAGCTTTCTTT. Encoded protein: CASSVGGSNTEAFF.

Only a few counts were recorded for this clone. The J gene is TRBJ2-3, the V gene TRBV5-4; D remains unclear. V was shortened by 6 bases and J by 2 bases, with 13 bases between the two germline ends. This CDR3 has 14 amino acids. Germline V gives CDR1 SGHNT, CDR2 YYREEE (reference sequence). The CDR3 region is CASNGRMFTDTQYF. The DNA for the CDR3 is TGTGCCAGCAACGGCAGGATGTTCACAGATACGCAGTATTTT.

V is TRBV29-1 and J is TRBJ1-1; D possibly corresponds to TRBD1 (6 bases). Trimming took off 8 bases at V and 11 bases at J, with 21 bases between the two ends. The CDR3 runs to 12 residues. In germline, CDR1 is SQVTM, CDR2 ANQGSEA. This CDR3 reads CSTDTRGGRAFF. In DNA form, the CDR3 reads TGCAGCACGGACACCAGGGGCGGGAGGGCTTTCTTT. Drawing the rest from reference TRBV29-1 and TRBJ1-1, the complete variable domain is SAVISQKPSRDICQRGTSLTIQCQVDSQVTMMFWYRQQPGQSLTLIATANQGSEATYESGFVIDKFPISRPNLTFSTLTVSNMSPEDSSIYLCSTDTRGGRAFFGQGTRLTVV.

The CDR3 sequence: CASSADTGRVYNEQFF. The DNA for the CDR3 is TGTGCCAGCAGCGCGGATACAGGGCGGGTATACAATGAGCAGTTCTTC. The chain joins TRBV9 to TRBJ2-1; TRBD1 might be the D (6 bases). Trimming cost V 3 bases and J 4 bases, with 17 bases left between them. Germline-derived CDR1 and CDR2 are SGDLS and YYNGEE. This CDR3 contains 16 residues. The whole variable domain, filled in from reference TRBV9 and TRBJ2-1, reads DSGVTQTPKHLITATGQRVTLRCSPRSGDLSVYWYQQSLDQGLQFLIQYYNGEERAKGNILERFSAQQFPDLHSELNLSSLELGDSALYFCASSADTGRVYNEQFFGPGTRLTVL.

The chain recombines TRBV18 with TRBJ2-3; D not resolved. The CDR3 extends over 13 amino acids. V was trimmed by 2 bases and J by 0 bases, leaving 3 bases between them. In germline, CDR1 is KGHSH, CDR2 LQKENI. The CDR3 is CASSPSSTDTQYF. The CDR3 DNA follows: TGTGCCAGCTCACCATCGAGCACAGATACGCAGTATTTT.

This sequence joins TRBV4-1 and TRBJ1-4; 9 bases map to TRBD1. Germline CDR1 MGHRA, CDR2 YSYEKL. V lost 3 bases to trimming and J lost 10 bases; unmatched junction nucleotides: 9. The CDR3 has 15 residues. CDR3 loop: CASSQAGQGSVKLFF. DNA of the CDR3: TGCGCCAGCAGCCAGGCGGGACAGGGATCGGTAAAACTGTTTTTT.